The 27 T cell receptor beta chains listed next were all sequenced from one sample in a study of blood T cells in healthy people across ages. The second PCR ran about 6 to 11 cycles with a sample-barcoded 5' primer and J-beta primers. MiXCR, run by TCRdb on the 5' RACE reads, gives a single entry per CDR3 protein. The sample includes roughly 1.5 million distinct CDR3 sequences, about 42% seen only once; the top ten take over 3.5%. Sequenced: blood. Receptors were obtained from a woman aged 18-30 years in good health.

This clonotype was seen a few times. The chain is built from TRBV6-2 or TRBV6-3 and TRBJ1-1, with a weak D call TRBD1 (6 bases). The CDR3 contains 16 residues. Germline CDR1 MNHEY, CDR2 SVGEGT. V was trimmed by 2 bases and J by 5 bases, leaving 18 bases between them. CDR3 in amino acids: CASSYPVGRGRTEAFF. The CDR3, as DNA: TGTGCCAGCAGTTACCCCGTTGGCAGGGGAAGAACTGAAGCTTTCTTT.

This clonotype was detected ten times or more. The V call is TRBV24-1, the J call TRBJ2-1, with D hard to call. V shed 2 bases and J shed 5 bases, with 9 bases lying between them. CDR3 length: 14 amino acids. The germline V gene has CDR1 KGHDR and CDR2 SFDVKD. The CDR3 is CATSDWTENNEQFF. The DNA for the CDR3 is TGTGCCACCAGTGATTGGACGGAAAACAATGAGCAGTTCTTC.

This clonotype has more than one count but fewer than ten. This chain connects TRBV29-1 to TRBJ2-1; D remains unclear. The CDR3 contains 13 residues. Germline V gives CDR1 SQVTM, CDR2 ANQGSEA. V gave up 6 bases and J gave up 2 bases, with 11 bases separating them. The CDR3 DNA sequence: TGCAGCGTAGCACCTCTAACCTACAATGAGCAGTTCTTC. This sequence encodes CSVAPLTYNEQFF.

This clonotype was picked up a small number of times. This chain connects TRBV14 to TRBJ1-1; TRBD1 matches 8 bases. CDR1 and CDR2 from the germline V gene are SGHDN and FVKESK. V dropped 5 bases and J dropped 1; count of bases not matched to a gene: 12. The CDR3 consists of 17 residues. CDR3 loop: CASSLPQGANRNTEAFF. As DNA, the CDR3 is TGTGCCAGCAGCTTGCCTCAGGGGGCTAATCGGAACACTGAAGCTTTCTTT.

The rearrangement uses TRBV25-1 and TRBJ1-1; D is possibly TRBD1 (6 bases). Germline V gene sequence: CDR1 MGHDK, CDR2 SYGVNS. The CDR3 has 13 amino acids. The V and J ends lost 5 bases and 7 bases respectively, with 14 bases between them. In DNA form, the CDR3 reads TGTGCCAGCAGTCATCGAGGACAGTTTGAAGCTTTCTTT. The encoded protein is CASSHRGQFEAFF.

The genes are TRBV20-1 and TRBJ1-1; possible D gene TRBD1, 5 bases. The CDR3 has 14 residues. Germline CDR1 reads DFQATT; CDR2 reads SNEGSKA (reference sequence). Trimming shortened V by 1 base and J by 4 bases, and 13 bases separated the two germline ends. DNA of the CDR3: TGCAGTGCTAGAGGGACACCTTGGGGCACTGAAGCTTTCTTT. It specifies CSARGTPWGTEAFF.

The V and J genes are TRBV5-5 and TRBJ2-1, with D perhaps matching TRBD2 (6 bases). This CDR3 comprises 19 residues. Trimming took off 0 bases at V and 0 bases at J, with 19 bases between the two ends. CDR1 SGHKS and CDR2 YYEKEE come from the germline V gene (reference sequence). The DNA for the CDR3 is TGTGCCAGCAGCTTGGGAAGTCGAGCGGGCCATAGCTCCTACAATGAGCAGTTCTTC. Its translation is CASSLGSRAGHSSYNEQFF.

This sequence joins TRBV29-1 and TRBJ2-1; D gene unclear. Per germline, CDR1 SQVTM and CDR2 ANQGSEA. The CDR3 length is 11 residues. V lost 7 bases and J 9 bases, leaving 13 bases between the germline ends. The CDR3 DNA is TGCAGCGCCCCCTCCGTTGGTGAGCAGTTCTTC. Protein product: CSAPSVGEQFF.

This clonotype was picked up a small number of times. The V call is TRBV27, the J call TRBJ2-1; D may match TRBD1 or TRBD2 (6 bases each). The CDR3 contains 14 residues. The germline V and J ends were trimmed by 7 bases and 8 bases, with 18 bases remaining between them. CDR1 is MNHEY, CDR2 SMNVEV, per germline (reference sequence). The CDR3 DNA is TGTGCCAGCACTGTAGGGGGAGGAGGCTATGAGCAGTTCTTC. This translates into CASTVGGGGYEQFF.

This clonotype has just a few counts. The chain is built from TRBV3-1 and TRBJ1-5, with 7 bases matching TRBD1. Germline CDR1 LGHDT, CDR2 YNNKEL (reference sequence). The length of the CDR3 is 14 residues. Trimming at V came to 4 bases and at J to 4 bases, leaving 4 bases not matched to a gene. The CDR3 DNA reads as TGTGCCAGCAGCCCGGGACAGAGGAATCAGCCCCAGCATTTT. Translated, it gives CASSPGQRNQPQHF.

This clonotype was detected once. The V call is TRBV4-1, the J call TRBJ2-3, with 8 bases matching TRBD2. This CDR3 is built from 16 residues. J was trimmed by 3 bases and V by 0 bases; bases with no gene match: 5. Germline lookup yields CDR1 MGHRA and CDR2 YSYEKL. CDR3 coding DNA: TGCGCCAGCAGCCAAGAGCAGCGGGGGAGTACAGATACGCAGTATTTT. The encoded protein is CASSQEQRGSTDTQYF.

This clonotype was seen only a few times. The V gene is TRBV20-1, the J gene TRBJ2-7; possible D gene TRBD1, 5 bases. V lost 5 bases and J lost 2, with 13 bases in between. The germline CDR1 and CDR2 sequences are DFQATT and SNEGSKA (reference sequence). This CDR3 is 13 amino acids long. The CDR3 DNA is TGCAGTGCTCAGGACATATCTCCCTACGAGCAGTACTTC. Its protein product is CSAQDISPYEQYF.

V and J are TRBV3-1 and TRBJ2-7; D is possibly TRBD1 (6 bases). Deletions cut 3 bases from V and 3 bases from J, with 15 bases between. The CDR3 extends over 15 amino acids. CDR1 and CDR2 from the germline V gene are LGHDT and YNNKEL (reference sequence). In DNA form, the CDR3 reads TGTGCCAGCAGCCACAGGGTGCAGGGGAGCTACGAGCAGTACTTC. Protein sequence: CASSHRVQGSYEQYF.

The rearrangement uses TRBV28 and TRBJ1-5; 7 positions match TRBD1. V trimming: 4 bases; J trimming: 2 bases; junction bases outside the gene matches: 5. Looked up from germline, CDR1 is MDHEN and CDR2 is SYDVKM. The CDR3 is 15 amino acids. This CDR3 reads CASSSRGGGNQPQHF. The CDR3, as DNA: TGTGCCAGCAGTTCTAGAGGGGGCGGCAATCAGCCCCAGCATTTT.

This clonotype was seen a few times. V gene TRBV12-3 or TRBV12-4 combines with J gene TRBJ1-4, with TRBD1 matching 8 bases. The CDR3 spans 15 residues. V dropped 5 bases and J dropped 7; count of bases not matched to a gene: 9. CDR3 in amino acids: CASSTVTGVFEKLFF. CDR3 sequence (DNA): TGTGCCAGCAGTACGGTGACAGGGGTTTTTGAAAAACTGTTTTTT.

The CDR3 region is CSVLLTTNEKLFF. In nucleotides, the CDR3 is TGCAGCGTTCTCCTTACAACTAATGAAAAACTGTTTTTT. The chain links TRBV29-1 to TRBJ1-4; no clear D. This CDR3 has 13 amino acids. Trimming pared 5 bases from V and 0 bases from J, leaving 7 bases between. Germline V gene data show CDR1 as SQVTM and CDR2 as ANQGSEA.

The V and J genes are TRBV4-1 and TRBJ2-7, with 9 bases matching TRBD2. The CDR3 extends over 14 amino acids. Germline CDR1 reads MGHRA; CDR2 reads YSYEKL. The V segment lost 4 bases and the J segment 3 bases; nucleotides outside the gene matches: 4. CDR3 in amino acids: CASSLIAGDYEQYF. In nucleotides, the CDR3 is TGCGCCAGCAGCCTGATAGCGGGGGACTACGAGCAGTACTTC.

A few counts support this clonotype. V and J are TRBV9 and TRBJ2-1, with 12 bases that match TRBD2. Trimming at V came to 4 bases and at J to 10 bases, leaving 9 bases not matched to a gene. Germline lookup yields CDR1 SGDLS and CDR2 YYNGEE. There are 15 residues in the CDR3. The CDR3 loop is CASSTRLAGAGEQFF. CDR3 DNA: TGTGCCAGCAGCACCCGACTAGCGGGAGCTGGAGAGCAGTTCTTC.

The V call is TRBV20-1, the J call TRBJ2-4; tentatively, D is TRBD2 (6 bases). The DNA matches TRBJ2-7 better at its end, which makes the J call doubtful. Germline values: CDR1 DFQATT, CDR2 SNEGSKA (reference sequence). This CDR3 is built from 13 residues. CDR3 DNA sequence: TGCAGTGCTCAAAACCGGGGGACCTACGAGCAGTACTTC. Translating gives CSAQNRGTYEQYF.

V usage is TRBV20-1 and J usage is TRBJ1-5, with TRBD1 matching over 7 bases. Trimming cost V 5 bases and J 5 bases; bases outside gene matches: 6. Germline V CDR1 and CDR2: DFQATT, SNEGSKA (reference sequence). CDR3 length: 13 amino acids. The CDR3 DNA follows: TGCAGTGCTTCCCGGGACAGCGATCAGCCCCAGCATTTT. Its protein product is CSASRDSDQPQHF.

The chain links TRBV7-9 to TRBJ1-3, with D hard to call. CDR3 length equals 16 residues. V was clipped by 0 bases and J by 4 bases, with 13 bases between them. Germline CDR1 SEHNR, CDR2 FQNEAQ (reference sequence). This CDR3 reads CASSLAGLAGGNTIYF. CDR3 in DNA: TGTGCCAGCAGCTTAGCCGGTCTTGCGGGAGGAAACACCATATATTTT.

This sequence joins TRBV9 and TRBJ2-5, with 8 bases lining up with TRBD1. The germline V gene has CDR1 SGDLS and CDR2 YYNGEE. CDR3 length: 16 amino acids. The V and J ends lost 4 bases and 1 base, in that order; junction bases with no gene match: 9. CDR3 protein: CASSPGTGLTQETQYF. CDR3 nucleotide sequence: TGTGCCAGCAGCCCTGGGACAGGTCTCACCCAAGAGACCCAGTACTTC.

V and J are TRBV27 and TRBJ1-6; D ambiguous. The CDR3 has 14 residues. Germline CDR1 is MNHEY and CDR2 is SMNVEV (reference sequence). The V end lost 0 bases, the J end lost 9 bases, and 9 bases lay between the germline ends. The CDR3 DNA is TGTGCCAGCAGTTTATCAGGGATTACTTCACCCCTCCACTTT. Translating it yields CASSLSGITSPLHF.

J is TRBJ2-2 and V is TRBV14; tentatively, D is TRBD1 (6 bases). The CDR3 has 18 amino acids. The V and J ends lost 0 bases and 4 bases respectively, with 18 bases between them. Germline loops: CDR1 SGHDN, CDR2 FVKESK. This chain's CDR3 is CASSQDGGLTGVTGELFF. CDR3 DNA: TGTGCCAGCAGCCAAGATGGGGGATTGACAGGAGTCACCGGGGAGCTGTTTTTT. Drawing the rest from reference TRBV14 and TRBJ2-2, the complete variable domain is EAGVTQFPSHSVIEKGQTVTLRCDPISGHDNLYWYRRVMGKEIKFLLHFVKESKQDESGMPNNRFLAERTGGTYSTLKVQPAELEDSGVYFCASSQDGGLTGVTGELFFGEGSRLTVL.

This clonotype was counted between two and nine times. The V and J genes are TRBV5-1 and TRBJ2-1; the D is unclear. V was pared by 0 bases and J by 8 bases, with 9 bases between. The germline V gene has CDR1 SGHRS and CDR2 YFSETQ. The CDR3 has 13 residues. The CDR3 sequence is CASSLGSRDEQFF. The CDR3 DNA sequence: TGCGCCAGCAGCTTGGGGAGCCGGGATGAGCAGTTCTTC.

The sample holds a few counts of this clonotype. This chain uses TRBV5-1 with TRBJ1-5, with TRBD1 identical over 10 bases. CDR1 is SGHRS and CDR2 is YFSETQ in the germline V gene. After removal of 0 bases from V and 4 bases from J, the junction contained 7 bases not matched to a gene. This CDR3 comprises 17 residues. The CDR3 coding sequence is TGCGCCAGCAGCTTGGAGGACAGGGGGATAAGAAATCAGCCCCAGCATTTT. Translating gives CASSLEDRGIRNQPQHF.

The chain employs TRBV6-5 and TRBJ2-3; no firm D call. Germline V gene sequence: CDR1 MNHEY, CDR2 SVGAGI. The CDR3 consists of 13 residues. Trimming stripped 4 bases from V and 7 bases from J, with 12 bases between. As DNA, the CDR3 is TGTGCCAGCAGTTTAGGTGTTGCGTATACGCAGTATTTT. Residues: CASSLGVAYTQYF.